A single sample gave rise to the 32 T cell receptor beta chains below, sequenced in a study of cytomegalovirus exposure and HLA in healthy donors. PCR primers comprised 60 Vbeta and 13 Jbeta primers. The table came from immunoSEQ multiplex PCR; TCRdb's copy has only in-frame clones and leaves some out. The data show about 140,000 clones, over 75% seen once. Sequencing was performed on PBMCs. These receptors came from a female donor in good health and CMV-seronegative.

V and J are TRBV28 and TRBJ2-3; 7 bases are a match to TRBD1. From germline, CDR1 is MDHEN and CDR2 SYDVKM. The CDR3 sequence is 17 residues long. The J segment lost 3 bases and the V segment lost 4 bases, leaving 13 bases of the junction unmatched. The CDR3 DNA sequence: TGTGCCAGCAGTTCAGGGACAGCTAGCTTATCGACAGATACGCAGTATTTT. Amino acids: CASSSGTASLSTDTQYF.

The V call is TRBV12-5, the J call TRBJ1-1, with a possible D match to TRBD1 (6 bases). This CDR3 region has 13 residues. V was clipped by 7 bases and J by 3 bases, with 12 bases between them. From germline, CDR1 is LGHNT and CDR2 FRNRAP. DNA for the CDR3: TGTGCTAGTGCTTGGGGGGGCGACACTGAAGCTTTCTTT. It is translated as CASAWGGDTEAFF.

This clone was recorded only once. The chain couples TRBV25-1 to TRBJ1-2, with D possibly TRBD1 on 6 matching bases. The germline gives CDR1 MGHDK, CDR2 SYGVNS. The CDR3 runs 16 residues. V was clipped by 7 bases and J by 6 bases, with 24 bases between them. CDR3 protein: CASNPREGGFTDGYTF. CDR3 coding DNA: TGTGCCAGCAACCCCAGGGAGGGGGGATTTACGGATGGCTACACCTTC.

For the CDR3, the DNA is TGCAGCGTTGCTAGCAGTTCCTACGAGCAGTACTTC. Its protein is CSVASSSYEQYF. The rearrangement uses TRBV29-1 and TRBJ2-7, with a possible D match to TRBD2 (5 bases). Germline CDR1 SQVTM, CDR2 ANQGSEA. CDR3 length equals 12 residues. V was trimmed by 4 bases and J by 1 base, leaving 8 bases between them.

The rearrangement links TRBV10-3 to TRBJ1-4; D is possibly TRBD1 (6 bases). CDR1 is ENHRY, CDR2 SYGVKD, per germline. Trimming removed 5 bases at V and 3 bases at J, with 10 bases between. This CDR3 contains 14 residues. CDR3 DNA: TGTGCCATCAGTCCAGGGGTTGCTAATGAAAAACTGTTTTTT. It translates to CAISPGVANEKLFF.

V and J are TRBV6-1 and TRBJ1-1; D is undetermined. CDR1 MNHNS and CDR2 SASEGT come from the germline V gene. This CDR3 region has 15 residues. With 4 bases removed from V and 0 bases from J, the gap between germline ends came to 12 bases. The CDR3 DNA reads as TGTGCCAGCAGTGGCTATACAGTCGTGAACACTGAAGCTTTCTTT. Translating gives CASSGYTVVNTEAFF.

The chain is built from TRBV6-1 and TRBJ1-2, with 7 bases aligning to TRBD1. Trimming took 1 base from V and 8 from J; bases not matched to a gene: 7. This CDR3 is 14 amino acids long. Germline V gene sequence: CDR1 MNHNS, CDR2 SASEGT. CDR3: CASSEDLGGEGYTF. CDR3 in DNA: TGTGCCAGCAGTGAAGACCTAGGGGGCGAGGGCTACACCTTC.

The rearrangement links TRBV20-1 to TRBJ1-5; tentatively, D is TRBD1 (5 bases). CDR3 length equals 11 residues. Germline CDR1 reads DFQATT; CDR2 reads SNEGSKA (reference sequence). Trimming removed 6 bases at V and 6 bases at J, with 9 bases between. This chain's CDR3 is CSAQGFQPQHF. CDR3 in DNA: TGCAGTGCGCAGGGTTTTCAGCCCCAGCATTTT.

This chain connects TRBV29-1 to TRBJ2-7, with TRBD2 identical over 13 bases. Germline V CDR1 and CDR2: SQVTM, ANQGSEA. The CDR3 consists of 14 residues. J was trimmed by 0 bases and V by 6 bases; bases with no gene match: 2. CDR3 nucleotides: TGCAGCGTGGGGACTAGCGGGGCCTCCTACGAGCAGTACTTC. It yields the protein CSVGTSGASYEQYF.

Turning to this clone: This same CDR3 is encoded by further DNA sequences in the sample. This sequence joins TRBV6-4 and TRBJ1-2; a possible D gene is TRBD1 (5 bases). Germline lookup yields CDR1 MRHNA and CDR2 SNTAGT. The CDR3 is made up of 13 amino acids. V lost 0 bases and J lost 8, with 10 bases in between. CDR3 coding DNA: TGTGCCAGCAGTGACTCTACAGGTGGGGGCTACACCTTC. Translating gives CASSDSTGGGYTF.

The chain joins TRBV7-9 to TRBJ2-1, with 7 bases identical to TRBD2. V dropped 5 bases and J dropped 0; count of bases not matched to a gene: 10. Germline CDR1 SEHNR, CDR2 FQNEAQ (reference sequence). The CDR3 is made up of 17 amino acids. For the CDR3, the DNA is TGTGCCAGCAGCCCTGCTAGCGGTCCTACCTCCTACAATGAGCAGTTCTTC. It yields the protein CASSPASGPTSYNEQFF.

The chain employs TRBV6-5 and TRBJ2-1, with D perhaps TRBD2 (6 bases). The CDR3 has 13 residues. Germline V CDR1 and CDR2: MNHEY, SVGAGI. With 0 bases removed from V and 15 bases from J, the gap between germline ends came to 15 bases. The CDR3 DNA reads as TGTGCCAGCAGTTACTCCATCGGGACTGATCCGTTCTTC. Its translation: CASSYSIGTDPFF.

Worth noting for this clone: The sample has other DNA sequences that encode this CDR3 too. This chain joins TRBV28 and TRBJ1-1, with 9 bases matching TRBD1. With 2 bases clipped from V and 5 bases from J, the junction kept 3 bases outside the gene matches. Germline V CDR1 and CDR2: MDHEN, SYDVKM. The CDR3 is 14 amino acids. CDR3 DNA sequence: TGTGCCAGCAGTTTAGGACAGGGGTATACTGAAGCTTTCTTT. It yields the protein CASSLGQGYTEAFF. The full variable domain, its missing parts supplied by reference TRBV28 and TRBJ1-1, is DVKVTQSSRYLVKRTGEKVFLECVQDMDHENMFWYRQDPGLGLRLIYFSYDVKMKEKGDIPEGYSVSREKKERFSLILESASTNQTSMYLCASSLGQGYTEAFFGQGTRLTVV.

This clone was counted only a few times. This sequence may be a read error, since a much larger clone differs from it by one base. V usage is TRBV29-1 and J usage is TRBJ1-2; no definite D call. CDR1 and CDR2 (germline): SQVTM, ANQGSEA. V lost 4 bases to trimming and J lost 9 bases, with 15 bases between them. The CDR3 spans 12 residues. This CDR3 reads CSVAGKPLSYTF. As DNA, the CDR3 is TGCAGCGTTGCAGGAAAACCGCTAAGCTACACCTTC.

This rearrangement joins TRBV7-2 to TRBJ2-7; D might be TRBD1 (7 bases). Germline assignment: CDR1 SGHTA and CDR2 FQGNSA. Trimming left V 7 bases short and J 1 base short, with 20 bases between. The CDR3 sequence is 16 residues long. This chain's CDR3 is CASTRDSTMGSYEQYF. DNA of the CDR3: TGTGCCAGCACGCGGGACAGTACTATGGGATCCTACGAGCAGTACTTC. The entire variable domain, with the rest obtained from reference TRBV7-2 and TRBJ2-7, is as follows: GAGVSQSPSNKVTEKGKDVELRCDPISGHTALYWYRQSLGQGLEFLIYFQGNSAPDKSGLPSDRFSAERTGGSVSTLTIQRTQQEDSAVYLCASTRDSTMGSYEQYFGPGTRLTVT.

V gene TRBV30 combines with J gene TRBJ1-1, with TRBD1 matching over 7 bases. This CDR3 is built from 13 residues. V lost 0 bases, J lost 5 bases, and 3 bases stayed unmatched. The germline V gene has CDR1 GTSNPN and CDR2 SVGIG (reference sequence). CDR3 residues: CAWSVTQGTEAFF. In nucleotides, the CDR3 is TGTGCCTGGAGTGTAACACAGGGGACTGAAGCTTTCTTT.

The V call is TRBV19, the J call TRBJ2-5, with a weak D call TRBD2 (6 bases). The CDR3 has 13 amino acids. Trimming removed 8 bases from V and 0 bases from J, with 10 bases in between. CDR1 and CDR2 from the germline V gene are LNHDA and SQIVND (reference sequence). CDR3 DNA sequence: TGTGCCAGTCAGGGACTTAACCAAGAGACCCAGTACTTC. Residues: CASQGLNQETQYF. Full variable domain (rest looked up from reference TRBV19 and TRBJ2-5): DGGITQSPKYLFRKEGQNVTLSCEQNLNHDAMYWYRQDPGQGLRLIYYSQIVNDFQKGDIAEGYSVSREKKESFPLTVTSAQKNPTAFYLCASQGLNQETQYFGPGTRLLVL.

The rearrangement uses TRBV28 and TRBJ2-3; tentative D call: TRBD1 (6 bases). Germline V lookup: CDR1 MDHEN, CDR2 SYDVKM. The CDR3 loop spans 15 amino acids. Trimming stripped 5 bases from V and 4 bases from J, with 16 bases between. In DNA form, the CDR3 reads TGTGCCAGCAGTCCCCTAGAAGGGGGTGCAGATACGCAGTATTTT. Its protein product is CASSPLEGGADTQYF.

This chain links TRBV27 with TRBJ1-5; tentatively, D is TRBD1 (5 bases). Germline V gene lookup returns CDR1 MNHEY and CDR2 SMNVEV (reference sequence). The V end was cut by 3 bases, the J end by 3 bases, with 12 bases between. This CDR3 contains 15 residues. The CDR3 protein is CASSFGRGNNQPQHF. The CDR3 nucleotides read TGTGCCAGCAGTTTCGGTCGGGGGAACAATCAGCCCCAGCATTTT.

The rearrangement uses TRBV12-5 and TRBJ1-5, with 7 positions matching TRBD1. J gave up 5 bases and V 5 bases, and 6 bases lay outside the gene matches. Per germline, CDR1 LGHNT and CDR2 FRNRAP. This CDR3 has 14 residues. The CDR3: CASGQQGTYQPQHF. The CDR3 DNA sequence: TGTGCTAGTGGTCAACAGGGGACCTATCAGCCCCAGCATTTT.

V is TRBV29-1 and J is TRBJ1-1, with a tentative D call TRBD1 (6 bases). Trimming took 4 bases from V and 5 from J, leaving 20 bases between them. The CDR3 has 15 residues. Germline CDR1 is SQVTM and CDR2 is ANQGSEA. This CDR3 reads CSVADPGPRGTEAFF. The CDR3 coding sequence is TGCAGCGTTGCCGATCCGGGACCTAGGGGGACTGAAGCTTTCTTT.

The chain combines TRBV7-9 with TRBJ2-3; weak D call: TRBD2 (6 bases). V was pared by 1 base and J by 2 bases, with 10 bases between. Germline-derived CDR1 and CDR2 are SEHNR and FQNEAQ (reference sequence). The CDR3 spans 15 residues. The CDR3 reads CASSLVSGVTDTQYF. CDR3 sequence (DNA): TGTGCCAGCAGCTTAGTATCGGGAGTCACAGATACGCAGTATTTT.

This clone has a single count. This chain connects TRBV9 to TRBJ1-1; 10 bases are shared with TRBD1. This CDR3 region has 13 residues. The germline CDR1 and CDR2 sequences are SGDLS and YYNGEE. V shed 0 bases, J shed 9 bases, and the junction held 2 bases outside the gene matches. This CDR3 is CASSVGGQGQAFF. Written as DNA, the CDR3 is TGTGCCAGCAGCGTAGGGGGACAGGGGCAAGCTTTCTTT.

V usage is TRBV27 and J usage is TRBJ1-2; 8 bases align to TRBD1. Losses at the gene ends were 6 bases for V and 3 bases for J; bases not matched to a gene: 9. CDR1 is MNHEY and CDR2 is SMNVEV in the germline V gene (reference sequence). The CDR3 covers 15 residues. CDR3 in DNA: TGTGCCAGCAGCCTTTTCCAGGGGGCTTACTATGGCTACACCTTC. Protein sequence: CASSLFQGAYYGYTF.

This chain uses TRBV9 with TRBJ2-1; a possible D gene is TRBD2 (6 bases). The V gene lost 2 bases and the J gene lost 6 bases, with 9 bases spanning the gap. Germline CDR1 is SGDLS and CDR2 is YYNGEE. The CDR3 consists of 13 residues. The CDR3 DNA follows: TGTGCCAGCAGCGTTGGGGGGAGCAATGAGCAGTTCTTC. This sequence encodes CASSVGGSNEQFF.

This clone was counted a few times. The genes are TRBV4-2 and TRBJ1-5; D is uncertain. The germline CDR1 and CDR2 sequences are LGHNA and YNFKEQ. V was clipped by 4 bases and J by 5 bases, with 9 bases between them. The CDR3 runs 13 residues. CDR3: CASSLWRDQPQHF. In DNA form, the CDR3 reads TGTGCCAGCAGCCTTTGGAGGGATCAGCCCCAGCATTTT.

This clone was seen only once. The J gene is TRBJ2-1, the V gene TRBV4-1, with TRBD2 matching 9 bases. Per germline, CDR1 MGHRA and CDR2 YSYEKL. V was clipped by 3 bases and J by 15 bases; unmatched bases: 9. CDR3 size: 13 residues. CDR3 region: CASSQPAGTSLFF. In DNA, the CDR3 is TGCGCCAGCAGCCAGCCGGCCGGGACTAGCTTGTTCTTC.

The chain links TRBV15 to TRBJ2-3, with D possibly TRBD1 on 6 matching bases. This CDR3 comprises 18 residues. V gave up 0 bases and J gave up 2 bases, with 18 bases separating them. The germline V gene has CDR1 LNHNV and CDR2 YYDKDF (reference sequence). CDR3 sequence: CATSRDRLAGDTTDTQYF. CDR3 bases: TGTGCCACCAGCAGAGATAGGTTGGCAGGGGACACCACAGATACGCAGTATTTT.

In this sample, this clone turned up a few times. The chain has TRBV14 and TRBJ2-1, with 8 bases aligning to TRBD1. The V gene's germline CDR1 is SGHDN and CDR2 FVKESK. With V trimmed by 4 bases and J by 6 bases, 5 bases remained unmatched. The CDR3 spans 14 residues. The CDR3 is CASSPRGRSNEQFF. CDR3 bases: TGTGCCAGCAGCCCCAGGGGGCGCAGCAATGAGCAGTTCTTC.

The chain has TRBV6-1 and TRBJ1-1, with D perhaps matching TRBD1 (6 bases). This CDR3 is 16 amino acids long. Per germline, CDR1 MNHNS and CDR2 SASEGT. Trimming shortened V by 2 bases and J by 8 bases, and 21 bases separated the two germline ends. In DNA, the CDR3 is TGTGCCAGCAGTGAAAGAAGGGGTCAGAGTACAGGGGAAGCTTTCTTT. Protein product: CASSERRGQSTGEAFF.

As for this clone: The sample holds other DNA sequences that translate to the same CDR3. CDR3 residues: CASSSGVYGYTF. Here the CDR3 DNA reads TGTGCCAGCAGTTCAGGGGTGTATGGCTACACCTTC. This chain joins TRBV28 and TRBJ1-2; a weak D match, TRBD1 (6 bases). The CDR3 spans 12 residues. Germline lookup yields CDR1 MDHEN and CDR2 SYDVKM. V dropped 4 bases and J dropped 5 bases, with 8 bases sitting between them.

This clone was counted a single time. The rearrangement joins TRBV7-3 to TRBJ2-2; perhaps TRBD2 as D (7 bases). V was clipped by 5 bases and J by 3 bases, with 16 bases between them. The CDR3 contains 16 residues. From germline, CDR1 is SGHTA and CDR2 FQGTGA. The CDR3 DNA reads TGTGCCAGCAGCCCCTCTGGGGGGGCCCACACCGGGGAGCTGTTTTTT. This encodes CASSPSGGAHTGELFF.